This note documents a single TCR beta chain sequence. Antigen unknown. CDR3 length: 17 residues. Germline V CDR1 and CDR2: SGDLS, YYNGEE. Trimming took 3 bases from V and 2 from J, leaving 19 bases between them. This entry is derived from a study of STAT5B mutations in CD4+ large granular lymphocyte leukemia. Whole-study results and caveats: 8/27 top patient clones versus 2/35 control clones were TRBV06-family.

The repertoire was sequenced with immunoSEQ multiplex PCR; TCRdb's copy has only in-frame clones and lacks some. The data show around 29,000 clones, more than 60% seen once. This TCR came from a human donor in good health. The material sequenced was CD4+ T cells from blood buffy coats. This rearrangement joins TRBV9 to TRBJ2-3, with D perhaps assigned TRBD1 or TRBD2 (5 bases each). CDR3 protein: CASSAGRTVASTDTQYF. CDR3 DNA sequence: TGTGCCAGCAGCGCGGGACGGACCGTAGCTTCCACAGATACGCAGTATTTT.